Presented here are 12 T cell receptor beta chains from one specimen sequenced in a study of T cell responses to AZD1222 COVID-19 vaccine. The data were produced by immunoSEQ multiplex PCR, yet TCRdb's version contains in-frame clones alone and is incomplete. The sample gives some 150,000 clones, roughly nine tenths of which show up once; around 4.6% is in the top ten. The sample in question was peripheral blood, obtained on day 0 of MenACWY control vaccination. Receptors were obtained from an adult in good health.

The chain joins TRBV7-8 to TRBJ1-2, with 8 nucleotides matching TRBD1. This CDR3 has 13 amino acids. V trimming: 5 bases; J trimming: 7 bases; junction bases outside the gene matches: 6. Germline V gene lookup returns CDR1 SGHVS and CDR2 FQNEAQ. The CDR3 loop is CASSQDRVGGYTF. The CDR3 DNA sequence: TGTGCCAGCAGCCAGGACAGGGTGGGTGGCTACACCTTC. Combining the CDR3 with reference TRBV7-8 and TRBJ1-2 gives the whole variable domain GAGVSQSPRYKVAKRGQDVALRCDPISGHVSLFWYQQALGQGPEFLTYFQNEAQLDKSGLPSDRFFAERPEGSVSTLKIQRTQQEDSAVYLCASSQDRVGGYTFGSGTRLTVV.

This clone was recorded only once. The chain carries TRBV28 and TRBJ1-2, with 11 bases aligning to TRBD1. CDR3 length: 14 residues. J gave up 7 bases and V 5 bases, and 6 bases lay outside the gene matches. The V gene's germline CDR1 is MDHEN and CDR2 SYDVKM. The CDR3 loop reads CASSDGQGARGYTF. The CDR3 coding sequence is TGTGCCAGCAGTGACGGACAGGGGGCGCGTGGCTACACCTTC.

As concerns this clone: A junction end diverges from the germline sequence, so it may reflect a read error. The chain links TRBV11-3 to TRBJ2-1; the D gene is possibly TRBD1 (6 bases). Germline values: CDR1 SGHNT, CDR2 YENEEA. CDR3 length: 12 amino acids. Written as DNA, the CDR3 is TGTGCCAGCAGCCGACCGCAGGGGATATCGATCTTC. Translated, it gives CASSRPQGISIF.

V and J are TRBV5-6 and TRBJ2-5, with TRBD2 identical over 7 bases. This CDR3 is built from 15 residues. CDR1 and CDR2 (germline): SGHDT, YYEEEE. The ends lost 4 bases at V and 4 bases at J; junction bases unmatched: 10. CDR3 residues: CASSGEGLGGETQYF. The CDR3 DNA sequence: TGTGCCAGCAGCGGGGAGGGGCTGGGTGGAGAGACCCAGTACTTC.

The table lists this clone with a count of one. The chain recombines TRBV12-3 or TRBV12-4 with TRBJ1-1, with D unresolved. CDR3 size: 13 residues. The ends were cut back, 6 bases at V and 4 bases at J, with 12 bases in the middle. The DNA of the CDR3 is TGTGCCAGCAGCCGTCCCGTCGGCACTGAAGCTTTCTTT. It translates to CASSRPVGTEAFF.

The V gene is TRBV7-8, the J gene TRBJ1-2, with unresolved D. CDR1 and CDR2 (germline): SGHVS, FQNEAQ. Trimming cost V 5 bases and J 4 bases, with 11 bases left between them. This CDR3 has 13 residues. CDR3 sequence: CASSLEEVYGYTF. DNA of the CDR3: TGTGCCAGCAGCCTGGAGGAAGTCTATGGCTACACCTTC. Full variable domain (rest looked up from reference TRBV7-8 and TRBJ1-2): GAGVSQSPRYKVAKRGQDVALRCDPISGHVSLFWYQQALGQGPEFLTYFQNEAQLDKSGLPSDRFFAERPEGSVSTLKIQRTQQEDSAVYLCASSLEEVYGYTFGSGTRLTVV.

V gene TRBV10-3 combines with J gene TRBJ1-1; possibly TRBD1 for D (5 bases). The germline V gene has CDR1 ENHRY and CDR2 SYGVKD. There are 12 residues in the CDR3. V was clipped by 7 bases and J by 6 bases, with 12 bases between them. CDR3 DNA: TGTGCCATCACCCGGGGGGACTCTGAAGCTTTCTTT. Translated: CAITRGDSEAFF.

The rearrangement joins TRBV6-5 to TRBJ2-7; 7 nucleotides line up with TRBD1. CDR3 size: 13 residues. Germline CDR1 is MNHEY and CDR2 is SVGAGI. V gave up 5 bases and J gave up 4 bases; unmatched junction bases: 5. CDR3 in amino acids: CASSNRGRYEQYF. DNA of the CDR3: TGTGCCAGCAGTAACAGGGGTCGGTACGAGCAGTACTTC.

The chain recombines TRBV11-1 with TRBJ1-2; D is perhaps TRBD1 (5 bases). The germline V and J ends were trimmed by 8 bases and 4 bases, with 11 bases remaining between them. The CDR3 sequence is 12 residues long. Germline CDR1 is SGHAT and CDR2 is FQDESV (reference sequence). CDR3: CASGTGAYGYTF. The CDR3 DNA follows: TGTGCCAGCGGCACAGGTGCCTATGGCTACACCTTC.

The chain has TRBV2 and TRBJ2-3; D is possibly TRBD2 (6 bases). Trimming stripped 4 bases from V and 3 bases from J, with 11 bases between. The germline gives CDR1 SNHLY, CDR2 FYNNEI. This CDR3 has 14 amino acids. CDR3 loop: CASSGGVRTDTQYF. The DNA for the CDR3 is TGTGCCAGCAGTGGCGGGGTAAGGACAGATACGCAGTATTTT.

The V and J genes are TRBV28 and TRBJ1-1; TRBD1 matches 10 bases. Germline CDR1 and CDR2: MDHEN and SYDVKM. J gave up 4 bases and V 8 bases, and 13 bases lay outside the gene matches. The CDR3 contains 16 residues. CDR3 sequence: CASGTNWGQGSTEAFF. DNA of the CDR3: TGTGCCAGCGGCACAAATTGGGGACAGGGGAGCACTGAAGCTTTCTTT.

The V and J genes are TRBV4-3 and TRBJ2-1; D not resolved. CDR1 LGHNA and CDR2 YSLEER come from the germline V gene. V gave up 0 bases and J gave up 0 bases, with 12 bases separating them. CDR3 length equals 17 residues. The CDR3 sequence is CASSQDPMRPSYNEQFF. CDR3 nucleotide sequence: TGCGCCAGCAGCCAAGATCCCATGCGGCCCTCCTACAATGAGCAGTTCTTC.